This TCR beta chain originates from a study of PD-1 blockade in classical Hodgkin lymphoma. Overall study context: The study gave patients nivolumab 3 mg/kg intravenously every 2 weeks. Study results and caveats: By C4D1 there was a significant rise in CD4+ TCR diversity but not in CD8+ TCR diversity.

Per the germline V gene, CDR1 is LGHNA and CDR2 is YNFKEQ. V was shortened by 4 bases and J by 4 bases, with 14 bases between the two germline ends. This CDR3 contains 15 residues. As regards this clone: Its antigen is not identified.

The patients all showed relapse after autologous stem cell transplantation, while their brentuximab vedotin exposure varied. Generated by immunoSEQ multiplex PCR, the TCRdb table keeps only in-frame clones and is missing some. The table has tens of thousands of clones, 60% to 75% seen once. V and J are TRBV4-2 and TRBJ1-3; D gene unclear. The sequence derives from a human donor with classical Hodgkin lymphoma. The input for sequencing was peripheral blood mononuclear cells (PBMCs), taken at baseline. The CDR3, as DNA: TGTGCCAGCAGCCCCTCCCCGGGGATAGGAAACACCATATATTTT. Translation gives CASSPSPGIGNTIYF.